This record looks at one TCR beta chain sequence and its context. The antigen is unknown. The sample is drawn from a study of T cell responses to AZD1222 COVID-19 vaccine. The method was immunoSEQ multiplex PCR; TCRdb's version includes in-frame clones alone and lacks a portion of them. The sample shows 190,000 or so clones, more than 75% of them seen only once. General study results and limits: Repertoire collection took place solely once the T cell response had peaked. Baseline serostatus was positive in only a handful of AZD1222 recipients.

Germline CDR1 and CDR2: ENHRY and SYGVKD. V was pared by 0 bases and J by 5 bases, with 7 bases between. The CDR3 spans 13 residues. Pooled samples include second doses given at about 4 or 12 weeks. This clonotype was sampled from an adult who received the AZD1222 COVID-19 vaccine. The genes are TRBV10-3 and TRBJ1-1, with unresolved D. This sample comprised peripheral blood, obtained 28 days after the second AZD1222 dose. CDR3 region: CAISESTGTEAFF. In DNA form, the CDR3 reads TGTGCCATCAGTGAGTCGACGGGAACTGAAGCTTTCTTT.